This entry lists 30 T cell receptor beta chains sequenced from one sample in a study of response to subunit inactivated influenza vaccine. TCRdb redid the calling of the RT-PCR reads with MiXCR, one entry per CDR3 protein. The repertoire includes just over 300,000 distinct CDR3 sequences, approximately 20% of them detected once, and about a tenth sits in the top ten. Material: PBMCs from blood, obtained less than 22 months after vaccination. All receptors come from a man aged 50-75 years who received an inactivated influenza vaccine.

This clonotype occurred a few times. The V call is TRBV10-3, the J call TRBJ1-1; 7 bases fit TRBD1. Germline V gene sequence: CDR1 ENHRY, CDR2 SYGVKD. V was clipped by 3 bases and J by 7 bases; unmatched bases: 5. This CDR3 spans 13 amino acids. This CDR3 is CAISDHGTVEAFF. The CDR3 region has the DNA TGTGCCATCAGTGACCACGGGACAGTTGAAGCTTTCTTT.

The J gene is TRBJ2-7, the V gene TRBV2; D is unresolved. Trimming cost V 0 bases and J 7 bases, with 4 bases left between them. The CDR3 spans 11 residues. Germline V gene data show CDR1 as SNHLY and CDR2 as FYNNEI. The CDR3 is CASSEAGEQYF. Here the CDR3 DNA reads TGTGCCAGCAGTGAAGCGGGAGAGCAGTACTTC.

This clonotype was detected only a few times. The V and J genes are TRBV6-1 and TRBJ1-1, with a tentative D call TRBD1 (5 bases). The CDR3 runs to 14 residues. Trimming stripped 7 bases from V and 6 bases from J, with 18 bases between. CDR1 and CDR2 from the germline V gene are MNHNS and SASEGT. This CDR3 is CASNEGILIPEAFF. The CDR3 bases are TGTGCCAGCAATGAGGGGATCCTTATCCCTGAAGCTTTCTTT.

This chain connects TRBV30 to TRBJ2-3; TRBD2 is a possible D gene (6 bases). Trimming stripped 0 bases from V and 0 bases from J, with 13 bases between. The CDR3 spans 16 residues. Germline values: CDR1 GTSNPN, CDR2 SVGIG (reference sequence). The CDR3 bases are TGTGCCTGGAGTGTCGGTAGCGGATCTAGCACAGATACGCAGTATTTT. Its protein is CAWSVGSGSSTDTQYF.

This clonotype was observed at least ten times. CDR3 nucleotides: TGTGCCAGCAGTGAACTTCTCGGGTTCCATGGCTACACCTTC. Its protein product is CASSELLGFHGYTF. This chain connects TRBV25-1 to TRBJ1-2; no clear D. V shed 2 bases and J shed 6 bases, with 13 bases lying between them. CDR1 MGHDK and CDR2 SYGVNS come from the germline V gene. The CDR3 is 14 amino acids.

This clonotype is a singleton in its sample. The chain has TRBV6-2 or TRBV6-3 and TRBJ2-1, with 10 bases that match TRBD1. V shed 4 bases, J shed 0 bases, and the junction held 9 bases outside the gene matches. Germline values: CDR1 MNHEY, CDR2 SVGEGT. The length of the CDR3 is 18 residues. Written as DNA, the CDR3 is TGTGCCAGCAGTTTTGGACAGGGGGACCCACCCTCCTACAATGAGCAGTTCTTC. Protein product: CASSFGQGDPPSYNEQFF.

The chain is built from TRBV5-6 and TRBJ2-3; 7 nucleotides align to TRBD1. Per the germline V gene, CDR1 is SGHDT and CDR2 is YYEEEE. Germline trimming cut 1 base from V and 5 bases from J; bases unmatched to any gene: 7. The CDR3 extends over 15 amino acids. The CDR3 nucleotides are TGTGCCAGCAGCTTGCCGGGACAGAGGCAAGATACGCAGTATTTT. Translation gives CASSLPGQRQDTQYF.

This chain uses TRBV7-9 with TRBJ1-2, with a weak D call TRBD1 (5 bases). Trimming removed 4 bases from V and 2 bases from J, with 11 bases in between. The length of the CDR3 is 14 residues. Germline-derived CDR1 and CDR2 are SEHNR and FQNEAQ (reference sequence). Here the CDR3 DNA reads TGTGCCAGCAGCTCCCAGGGACGGAACTATGGCTACACCTTC. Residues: CASSSQGRNYGYTF.

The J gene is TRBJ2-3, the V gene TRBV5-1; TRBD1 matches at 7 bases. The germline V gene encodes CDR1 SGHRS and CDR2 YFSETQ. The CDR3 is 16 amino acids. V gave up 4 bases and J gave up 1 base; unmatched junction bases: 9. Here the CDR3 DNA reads TGCGCCAGCAGCCCTGGACAGGTTGGGGGCACAGATACGCAGTATTTT. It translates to CASSPGQVGGTDTQYF. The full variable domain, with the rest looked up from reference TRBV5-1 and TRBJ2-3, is KAGVTQTPRYLIKTRGQQVTLSCSPISGHRSVSWYQQTPGQGLQFLFEYFSETQRNKGNFPGRFSGRQFSNSRSEMNVSTLELGDSALYLCASSPGQVGGTDTQYFGPGTRLTVL.

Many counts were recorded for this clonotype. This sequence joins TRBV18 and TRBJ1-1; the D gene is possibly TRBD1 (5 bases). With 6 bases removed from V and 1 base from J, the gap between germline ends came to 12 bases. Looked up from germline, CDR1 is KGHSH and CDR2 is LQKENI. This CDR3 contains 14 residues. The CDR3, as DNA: TGTGCCAGCTCCCCCGGGACGGCGAACACTGAAGCTTTCTTT. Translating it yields CASSPGTANTEAFF.

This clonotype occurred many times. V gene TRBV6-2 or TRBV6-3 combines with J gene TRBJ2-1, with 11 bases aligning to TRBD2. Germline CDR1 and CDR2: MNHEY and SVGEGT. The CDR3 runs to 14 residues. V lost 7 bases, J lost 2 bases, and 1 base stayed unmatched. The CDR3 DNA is TGTGCCAGCAAACTAGCGGGGGCCTACAATGAGCAGTTCTTC. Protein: CASKLAGAYNEQFF.

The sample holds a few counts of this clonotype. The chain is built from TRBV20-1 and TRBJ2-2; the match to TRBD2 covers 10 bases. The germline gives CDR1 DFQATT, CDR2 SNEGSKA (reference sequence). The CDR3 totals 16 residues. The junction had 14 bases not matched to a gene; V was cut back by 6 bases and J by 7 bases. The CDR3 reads CSAKRRLAGADGELFF. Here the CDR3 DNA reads TGCAGTGCCAAGAGGAGGCTAGCGGGAGCCGACGGGGAGCTGTTTTTT.

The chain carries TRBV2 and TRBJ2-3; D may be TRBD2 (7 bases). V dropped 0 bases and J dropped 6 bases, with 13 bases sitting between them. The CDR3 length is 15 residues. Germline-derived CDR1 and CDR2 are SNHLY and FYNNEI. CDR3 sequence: CASSEAWGRGDTQYF. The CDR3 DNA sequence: TGTGCCAGCAGTGAAGCCTGGGGGAGGGGGGATACGCAGTATTTT.

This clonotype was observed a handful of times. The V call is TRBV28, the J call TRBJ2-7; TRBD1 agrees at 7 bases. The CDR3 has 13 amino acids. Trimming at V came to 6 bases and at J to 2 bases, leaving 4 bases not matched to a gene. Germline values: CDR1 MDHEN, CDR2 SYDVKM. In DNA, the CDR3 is TGTGCCAGCAGGGGGACAGAGACCTACGAGCAGTACTTC. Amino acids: CASRGTETYEQYF.

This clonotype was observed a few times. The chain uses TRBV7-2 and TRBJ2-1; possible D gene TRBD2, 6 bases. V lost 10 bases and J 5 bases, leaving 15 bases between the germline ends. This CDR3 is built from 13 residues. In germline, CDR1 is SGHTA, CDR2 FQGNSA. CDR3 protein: CATGFLAHNEQFF. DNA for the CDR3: TGTGCCACCGGCTTTCTAGCGCACAATGAGCAGTTCTTC.

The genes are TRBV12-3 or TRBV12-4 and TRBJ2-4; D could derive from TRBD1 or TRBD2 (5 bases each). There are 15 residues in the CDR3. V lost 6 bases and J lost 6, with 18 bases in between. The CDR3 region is CASRGTYGPSNIQYF. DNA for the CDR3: TGTGCCAGCAGGGGGACCTATGGCCCTTCAAACATTCAGTACTTC.

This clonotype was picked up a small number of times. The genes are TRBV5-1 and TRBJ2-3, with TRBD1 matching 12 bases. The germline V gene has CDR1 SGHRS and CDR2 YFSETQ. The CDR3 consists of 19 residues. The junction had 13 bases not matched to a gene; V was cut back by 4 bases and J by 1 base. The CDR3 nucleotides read TGCGCCAGCAGCCCTGGTAGGGACAGGGGGCAGGTTGGCACAGATACGCAGTATTTT. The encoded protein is CASSPGRDRGQVGTDTQYF.

This chain's CDR3 is CASSISDFLNQPQHF. CDR3 bases: TGTGCCAGTAGTATTTCGGATTTTTTGAATCAGCCCCAGCATTTT. The J gene is TRBJ1-5, the V gene TRBV19; D call uncertain. The CDR3 runs to 15 residues. Germline loops: CDR1 LNHDA, CDR2 SQIVND (reference sequence). Trimming left V 3 bases short and J 4 bases short, with 13 bases between.

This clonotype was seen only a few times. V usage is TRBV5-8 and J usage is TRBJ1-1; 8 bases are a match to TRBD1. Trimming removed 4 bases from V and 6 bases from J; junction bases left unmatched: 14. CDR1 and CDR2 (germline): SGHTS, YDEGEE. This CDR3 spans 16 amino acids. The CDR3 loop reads CASSLGQGAGWSEAFF. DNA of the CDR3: TGTGCCAGCAGCCTCGGGCAGGGGGCAGGATGGTCTGAAGCTTTCTTT.

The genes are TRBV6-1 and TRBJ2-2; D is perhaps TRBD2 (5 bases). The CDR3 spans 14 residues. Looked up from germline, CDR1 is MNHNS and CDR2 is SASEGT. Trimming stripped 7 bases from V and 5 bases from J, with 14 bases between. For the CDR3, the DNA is TGTGCCAGCAAGTCGTCTAGCAGGACCGGGGAGCTGTTTTTT. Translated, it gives CASKSSSRTGELFF.

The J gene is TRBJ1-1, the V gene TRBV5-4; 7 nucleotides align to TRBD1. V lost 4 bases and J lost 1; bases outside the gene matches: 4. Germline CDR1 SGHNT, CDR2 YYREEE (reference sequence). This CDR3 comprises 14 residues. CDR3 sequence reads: CASSGRTGNTEAFF. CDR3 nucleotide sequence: TGTGCCAGCAGCGGACGGACAGGGAACACTGAAGCTTTCTTT.

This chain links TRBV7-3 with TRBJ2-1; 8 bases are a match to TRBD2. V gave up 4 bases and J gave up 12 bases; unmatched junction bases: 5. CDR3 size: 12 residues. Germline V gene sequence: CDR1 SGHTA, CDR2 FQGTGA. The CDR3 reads CASSSPGLGQFF. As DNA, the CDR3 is TGTGCCAGCAGCTCGCCGGGACTAGGGCAGTTCTTC. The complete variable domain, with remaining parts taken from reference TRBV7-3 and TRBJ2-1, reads GAGVSQTPSNKVTEKGKYVELRCDPISGHTALYWYRQSLGQGPEFLIYFQGTGAADDSGLPNDRFFAVRPEGSVSTLKIQRTERGDSAVYLCASSSPGLGQFFGPGTRLTVL.

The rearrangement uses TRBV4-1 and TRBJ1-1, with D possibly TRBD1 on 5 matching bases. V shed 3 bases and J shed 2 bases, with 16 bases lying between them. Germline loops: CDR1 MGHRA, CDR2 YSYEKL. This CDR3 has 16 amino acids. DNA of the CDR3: TGCGCCAGCAGCCAGGAGCAGGGACGGCTAAACACTGAAGCTTTCTTT. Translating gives CASSQEQGRLNTEAFF.

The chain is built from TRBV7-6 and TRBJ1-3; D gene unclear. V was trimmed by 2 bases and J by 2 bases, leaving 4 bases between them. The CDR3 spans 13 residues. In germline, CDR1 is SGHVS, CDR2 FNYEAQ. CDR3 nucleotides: TGTGCCAGCAGCTTATTTACTGGAAACACCATATATTTT. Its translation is CASSLFTGNTIYF.

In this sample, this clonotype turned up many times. CDR3: CASSLAVDSGNTIYF. CDR3 nucleotide sequence: TGTGCCAGCAGCTTAGCAGTGGACTCTGGAAACACCATATATTTT. V gene TRBV7-8 combines with J gene TRBJ1-3, with no clear D. CDR3 size: 15 residues. The germline V gene encodes CDR1 SGHVS and CDR2 FQNEAQ. V shed 0 bases and J shed 0 bases, with 6 bases lying between them.

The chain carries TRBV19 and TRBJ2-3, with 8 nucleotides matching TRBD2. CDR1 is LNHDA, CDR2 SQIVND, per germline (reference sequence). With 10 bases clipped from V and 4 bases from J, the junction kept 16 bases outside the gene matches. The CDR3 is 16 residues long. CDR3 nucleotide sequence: TGTGCCAATAGGGCTATCGGGCTAGCGGGTCCAGATACGCAGTATTTT. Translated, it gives CANRAIGLAGPDTQYF. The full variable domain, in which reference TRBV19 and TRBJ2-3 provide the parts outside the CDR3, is DGGITQSPKYLFRKEGQNVTLSCEQNLNHDAMYWYRQDPGQGLRLIYYSQIVNDFQKGDIAEGYSVSREKKESFPLTVTSAQKNPTAFYLCANRAIGLAGPDTQYFGPGTRLTVL.

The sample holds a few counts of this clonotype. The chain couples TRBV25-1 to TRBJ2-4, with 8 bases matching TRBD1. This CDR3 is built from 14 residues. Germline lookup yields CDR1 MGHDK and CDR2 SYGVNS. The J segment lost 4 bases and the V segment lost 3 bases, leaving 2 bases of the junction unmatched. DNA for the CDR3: TGTGCCAGCAGTGACAGGGGGCTTAAAAACATTCAGTACTTC. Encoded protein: CASSDRGLKNIQYF.

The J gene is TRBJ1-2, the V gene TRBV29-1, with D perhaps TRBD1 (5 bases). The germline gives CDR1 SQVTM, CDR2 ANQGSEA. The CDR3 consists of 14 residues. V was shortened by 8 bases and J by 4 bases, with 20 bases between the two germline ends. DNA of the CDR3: TGCAGCCCTCACCGGGGGGGGGAACGCTATGGCTACACCTTC. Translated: CSPHRGGERYGYTF.

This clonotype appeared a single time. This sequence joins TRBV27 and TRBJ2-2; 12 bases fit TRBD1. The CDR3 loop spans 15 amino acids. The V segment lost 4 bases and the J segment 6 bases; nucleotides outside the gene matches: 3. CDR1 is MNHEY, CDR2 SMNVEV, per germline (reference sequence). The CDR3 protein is CASSSGTGGPGELFF. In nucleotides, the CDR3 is TGTGCCAGCAGTTCCGGGACAGGGGGCCCCGGGGAGCTGTTTTTT.

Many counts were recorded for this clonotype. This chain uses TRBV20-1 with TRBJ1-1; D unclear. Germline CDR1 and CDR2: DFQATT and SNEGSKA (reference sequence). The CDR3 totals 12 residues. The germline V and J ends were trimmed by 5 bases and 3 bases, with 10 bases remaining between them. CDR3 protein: CSASLHHTEAFF. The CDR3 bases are TGCAGTGCTTCCCTCCACCACACTGAAGCTTTCTTT.